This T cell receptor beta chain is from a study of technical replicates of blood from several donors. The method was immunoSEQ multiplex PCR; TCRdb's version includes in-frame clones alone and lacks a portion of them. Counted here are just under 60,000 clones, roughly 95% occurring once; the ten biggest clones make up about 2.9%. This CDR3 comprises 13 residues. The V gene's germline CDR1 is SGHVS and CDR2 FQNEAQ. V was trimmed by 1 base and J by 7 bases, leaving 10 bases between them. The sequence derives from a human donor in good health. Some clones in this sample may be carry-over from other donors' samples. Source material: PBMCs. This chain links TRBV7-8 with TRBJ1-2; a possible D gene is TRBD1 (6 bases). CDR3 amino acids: CASSLETGRGYTF. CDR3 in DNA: TGTGCCAGCAGCTTAGAGACAGGTCGTGGCTACACCTTC. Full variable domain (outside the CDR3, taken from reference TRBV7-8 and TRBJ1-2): GAGVSQSPRYKVAKRGQDVALRCDPISGHVSLFWYQQALGQGPEFLTYFQNEAQLDKSGLPSDRFFAERPEGSVSTLKIQRTQQEDSAVYLCASSLETGRGYTFGSGTRLTVV.